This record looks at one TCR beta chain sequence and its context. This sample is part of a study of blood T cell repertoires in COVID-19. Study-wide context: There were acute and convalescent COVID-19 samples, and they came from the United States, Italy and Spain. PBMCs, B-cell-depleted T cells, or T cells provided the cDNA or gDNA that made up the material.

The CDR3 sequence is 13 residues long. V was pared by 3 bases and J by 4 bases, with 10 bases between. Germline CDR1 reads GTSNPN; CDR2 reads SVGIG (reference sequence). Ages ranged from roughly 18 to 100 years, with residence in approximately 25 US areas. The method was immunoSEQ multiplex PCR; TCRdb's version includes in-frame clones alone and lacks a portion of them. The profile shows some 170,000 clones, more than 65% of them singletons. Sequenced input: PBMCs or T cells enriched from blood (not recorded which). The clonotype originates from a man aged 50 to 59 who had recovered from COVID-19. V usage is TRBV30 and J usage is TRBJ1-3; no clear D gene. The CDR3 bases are TGTGCCTGGAGACTCGGGTCAGGAAACACCATATATTTT. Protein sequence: CAWRLGSGNTIYF.